This T cell receptor beta chain stems from a study of early T cells in non-severe SARS-CoV-2 infection. The CDR3 covers 15 residues. V lost 0 bases and J 5 bases, leaving 9 bases between the germline ends. From germline, CDR1 is SGHNT and CDR2 YYREEE (reference sequence). In its sample, this clonotype was seen a few times. The antigen is not known. Regarding the study as a whole: VDJdb matches were skewed toward anti-spike CD8 T cell responses.

TCRdb ran MiXCR on the 5' RACE reads and lists one entry per CDR3 protein. The sample yields about 72,000 distinct CDR3 sequences, around 10% seen once. The sample in question was whole blood, obtained at baseline. The V gene is TRBV5-4, the J gene TRBJ1-6, with D uncertain. This clonotype was sampled from an adult who was a healthcare worker with PCR-confirmed SARS-CoV-2 infection or an uninfected control (not recorded which). The CDR3 region has the DNA TGTGCCAGCAGCTTGGTGGCAGAGAATAATTCACCCCTCCACTTT. Residues: CASSLVAENNSPLHF.